The 20 T cell receptor beta chains in this list originate from one sample, sequenced in a study of blood T cells in healthy people across ages. Then a second PCR, running roughly 7 to 11 cycles, was carried out with a sample-barcoded 5' primer and a J-beta primer mix. MiXCR was run by TCRdb on the 5' RACE reads, yielding one entry per CDR3 protein. Altogether fewer than 2,000,000 distinct CDR3 sequences are present, around 40% being singletons, with the ten largest covering under 30%. Material for sequencing was blood. Every receptor here comes from a human donor in good health.

This clonotype has a handful of counts. The rearrangement links TRBV7-9 to TRBJ1-2, with 8 nucleotides matching TRBD1. CDR1 is SEHNR, CDR2 FQNEAQ, per germline (reference sequence). CDR3 size: 13 residues. V shed 9 bases and J 5 bases; nucleotides not matched to a gene: 8. Written as DNA, the CDR3 is TGTGCCAGTCTCGGAGGACAGGGTTATGGCTACACCTTC. Translation gives CASLGGQGYGYTF.

The rearrangement joins TRBV11-2 to TRBJ2-6, with D possibly being TRBD1 or TRBD2 (5 bases each). The germline gives CDR1 SGHAT, CDR2 FQNNGV. This CDR3 is 22 amino acids long. The V end lost 5 bases, the J end lost 0 bases, and 29 bases lay between the germline ends. The CDR3 DNA reads as TGTGCCAGCAGCGGGGATTCAACCCGGGACGGCGAGGTATTCTCTGGGGCCAACGTCCTGACTTTC. It yields the protein CASSGDSTRDGEVFSGANVLTF.

This clonotype was seen only a few times. CDR3 in amino acids: CSVGFRGGTEAFF. The DNA of the CDR3 is TGCAGCGTTGGTTTCAGGGGAGGAACTGAAGCTTTCTTT. This chain uses TRBV29-1 with TRBJ1-1; a possible D gene is TRBD1 (6 bases). Trimming took 4 bases from V and 5 from J, leaving 14 bases between them. Germline CDR1 is SQVTM and CDR2 is ANQGSEA. The CDR3 loop spans 13 amino acids.

This CDR3 reads CASSPPGGSFYGYTF. The CDR3 region has the DNA TGTGCCAGCAGCCCGCCGGGGGGATCCTTCTATGGCTACACCTTC. This rearrangement joins TRBV5-5 to TRBJ1-2; D perhaps matches TRBD1 (5 bases). Trimming removed 4 bases at V and 4 bases at J, with 17 bases between. The CDR3 is made up of 15 amino acids. CDR1 is SGHKS, CDR2 YYEKEE, per germline (reference sequence).

The V and J genes are TRBV9 and TRBJ2-5; 7 nucleotides line up with TRBD2. V was pared by 4 bases and J by 2 bases, with 8 bases of the junction left unmatched. This CDR3 has 15 amino acids. CDR1 and CDR2 from the germline V gene are SGDLS and YYNGEE. The CDR3 DNA is TGTGCCAGCAGCCCCAGGCGGGGGATTCAAGAGACCCAGTACTTC. Translation gives CASSPRRGIQETQYF. The full variable domain, completed using reference TRBV9 and TRBJ2-5, is DSGVTQTPKHLITATGQRVTLRCSPRSGDLSVYWYQQSLDQGLQFLIQYYNGEERAKGNILERFSAQQFPDLHSELNLSSLELGDSALYFCASSPRRGIQETQYFGPGTRLLVL.

This clonotype was seen a handful of times. The chain carries TRBV7-9 and TRBJ2-7; D assignment may be TRBD1 or TRBD2 (5 bases each). With 5 bases removed from V and 0 bases from J, the gap between germline ends came to 17 bases. The CDR3 is 16 amino acids. Germline CDR1 reads SEHNR; CDR2 reads FQNEAQ (reference sequence). The CDR3 region is CASSQHGGDGSYEQYF. CDR3 DNA: TGTGCCAGCAGCCAACATGGGGGTGACGGCTCCTACGAGCAGTACTTC.

This chain's CDR3 is CASSQTPGADTQYF. CDR3 nucleotides: TGCGCCAGCAGCCAAACGCCAGGGGCAGATACGCAGTATTTT. This chain uses TRBV4-3 with TRBJ2-3; a weak D match, TRBD1 (6 bases). Trimming removed 2 bases from V and 4 bases from J, with 10 bases in between. From germline, CDR1 is LGHNA and CDR2 YSLEER. This CDR3 region has 14 residues.

The sample holds a few counts of this clonotype. The chain uses TRBV7-2 and TRBJ2-3, with a tentative D call TRBD1 (6 bases). The germline V gene has CDR1 SGHTA and CDR2 FQGNSA. V was trimmed by 1 base and J by 1 base, leaving 15 bases between them. This CDR3 region has 17 residues. This CDR3 is CASSLGESYRGTDTQYF. CDR3 nucleotides: TGTGCCAGCAGCTTAGGAGAAAGCTACAGGGGCACAGATACGCAGTATTTT.

This clonotype was detected a few times. The chain recombines TRBV10-3 with TRBJ2-7; TRBD1 might be the D (6 bases). Germline V gives CDR1 ENHRY, CDR2 SYGVKD. This CDR3 is built from 13 residues. V was trimmed by 4 bases and J by 3 bases, leaving 10 bases between them. CDR3 residues: CAISGQQGYEQYF. The CDR3 DNA is TGTGCCATCAGTGGGCAACAGGGCTACGAGCAGTACTTC.

This clonotype was detected a few times. The chain carries TRBV29-1 and TRBJ2-1; D is perhaps TRBD1 (5 bases). In germline, CDR1 is SQVTM, CDR2 ANQGSEA. CDR3 length: 16 amino acids. The V end was cut by 4 bases, the J end by 3 bases, with 19 bases between. Here the CDR3 reads CSVAPHTVDIYNEQFF. The CDR3 DNA is TGCAGCGTTGCACCCCACACAGTGGACATCTACAATGAGCAGTTCTTC.

This chain connects TRBV6-2 or TRBV6-3 to TRBJ2-1; the match to TRBD2 covers 8 bases. The CDR3 has 17 amino acids. Germline CDR1 MNHEY, CDR2 SVGEGT. V was clipped by 2 bases and J by 4 bases; unmatched bases: 10. CDR3 sequence: CASSYLPTSDEYNEQFF. Written as DNA, the CDR3 is TGTGCCAGCAGTTACCTCCCGACTAGCGACGAATACAATGAGCAGTTCTTC.

This clonotype was counted between two and nine times. This sequence joins TRBV7-2 and TRBJ2-7; 9 bases line up with TRBD2. The CDR3 sequence is 16 residues long. Looked up from germline, CDR1 is SGHTA and CDR2 is FQGNSA. After removal of 3 bases from V and 2 bases from J, the junction contained 8 bases not matched to a gene. The CDR3 loop is CASSFGYLAGTYEQYF. In nucleotides, the CDR3 is TGTGCCAGCAGCTTTGGGTATCTAGCGGGGACCTACGAGCAGTACTTC.

On this clonotype: This could be a read error, since a much larger clone is one nucleotide away. The chain carries TRBV6-6 and TRBJ2-1, with a weak D call TRBD2 (7 bases). In germline, CDR1 is MNHNY, CDR2 SVGAGI (reference sequence). This CDR3 has 12 amino acids. Between the trimmed V and J ends, which lost 8 bases and 6 bases, there was a span of 11 bases. The DNA for the CDR3 is TGTGCCAGCGGGGGGGCCTCCAATGAGCAGTTCTTC. Its translation is CASGGASNEQFF.

The chain combines TRBV29-1 with TRBJ2-1; 7 bases fit TRBD1. The CDR3 covers 14 residues. Germline loops: CDR1 SQVTM, CDR2 ANQGSEA. J was trimmed by 5 bases and V by 7 bases; bases with no gene match: 11. The CDR3 here is CSGLDRVGNNEQFF. The CDR3 DNA reads as TGCAGCGGATTAGACAGGGTCGGGAACAATGAGCAGTTCTTC.

The chain joins TRBV9 to TRBJ1-2, with a tentative D call TRBD1 (6 bases). Germline V gene data show CDR1 as SGDLS and CDR2 as YYNGEE. CDR3 length: 14 residues. V lost 9 bases and J 4 bases, leaving 19 bases between the germline ends. The CDR3 DNA sequence: TGTGCCACCAACCATAGGGAGACAGGCTATGGCTACACCTTC. Its protein product is CATNHRETGYGYTF.

The V and J genes are TRBV7-6 and TRBJ2-7; no reliable D call. The CDR3 has 13 amino acids. With 5 bases removed from V and 2 bases from J, the gap between germline ends came to 10 bases. Germline V gives CDR1 SGHVS, CDR2 FNYEAQ. The CDR3, as DNA: TGTGCCAGCAGCAACTACAAAACCTACGAGCAGTACTTC. Its translation is CASSNYKTYEQYF. The variable domain in full, completed from reference TRBV7-6 and TRBJ2-7, reads GAGVSQSPRYKVTKRGQDVALRCDPISGHVSLYWYRQALGQGPEFLTYFNYEAQQDKSGLPNDRFSAERPEGSISTLTIQRTEQRDSAMYRCASSNYKTYEQYFGPGTRLTVT.

A single count supports this clonotype. The J gene is TRBJ2-4, the V gene TRBV6-1; D ambiguous. The J call may not be correct, given that the DNA end is closer to TRBJ2-5. Per germline, CDR1 MNHNS and CDR2 SASEGT. This CDR3 is built from 13 residues. CDR3 in amino acids: CASSEVGPRTQYF. The CDR3, as DNA: TGTGCCAGCAGTGAAGTAGGCCCCAGGACCCAGTACTTC.

As to this clonotype: At one end, the junction sequence differs from germline, possibly due to a read error. V is TRBV4-1 and J is TRBJ1-1, with no clear D. From germline, CDR1 is MGHRA and CDR2 YSYEKL. This CDR3 contains 17 residues. CDR3 residues: CASNQEPSGYMNTEAFF. Here the CDR3 DNA reads TGCGCCAGCAACCAAGAACCGAGTGGCTATATGAACACTGAAGCTTTCTTT.

This clonotype has just a few counts. CDR3 amino acids: CSAAPDTGYREQYF. The DNA of the CDR3 is TGCAGTGCCGCACCAGACACCGGGTACCGGGAGCAGTACTTC. The V and J genes are TRBV20-1 and TRBJ2-5; perhaps TRBD2 as D (6 bases). V was shortened by 6 bases and J by 11 bases, with 25 bases between the two germline ends. CDR1 and CDR2 from the germline V gene are DFQATT and SNEGSKA (reference sequence). The CDR3 spans 14 residues.

This clonotype has just a few counts. The chain carries TRBV20-1 and TRBJ2-3; 15 nucleotides line up with TRBD2. Germline-derived CDR1 and CDR2 are DFQATT and SNEGSKA (reference sequence). V trimming: 4 bases; J trimming: 2 bases; junction bases outside the gene matches: 7. The CDR3 covers 17 residues. CDR3 nucleotide sequence: TGCAGTGCTACCGGACTAGCGGGGGGGCGCGACACAGATACGCAGTATTTT. Protein product: CSATGLAGGRDTDTQYF.